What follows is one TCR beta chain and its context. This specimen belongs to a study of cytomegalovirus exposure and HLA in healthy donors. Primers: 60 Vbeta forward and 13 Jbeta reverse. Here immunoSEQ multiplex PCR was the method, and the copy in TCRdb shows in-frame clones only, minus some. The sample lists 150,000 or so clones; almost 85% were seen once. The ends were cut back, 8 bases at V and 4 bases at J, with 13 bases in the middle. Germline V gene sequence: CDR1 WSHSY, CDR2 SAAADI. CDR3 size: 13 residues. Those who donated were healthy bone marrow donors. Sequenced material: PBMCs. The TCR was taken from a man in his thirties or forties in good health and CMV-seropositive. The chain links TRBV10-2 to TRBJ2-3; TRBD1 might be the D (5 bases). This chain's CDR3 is CASGAAPADTQYF. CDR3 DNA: TGCGCCAGCGGGGCGGCGCCAGCAGATACGCAGTATTTT.